Presented here are 19 T cell receptor beta chains from one specimen sequenced in a study of blood T cell repertoires in COVID-19. Method: immunoSEQ multiplex PCR; TCRdb's copy keeps in-frame clones and lacks some. Among fewer than 400,000 clones listed, approximately 81% were seen once. The material sequenced was PBMCs or T cells enriched from blood (not recorded which). The receptors derive from a woman younger than 45 who had been exposed to COVID-19.

The J gene is TRBJ1-1, the V gene TRBV5-1; 9 bases map to TRBD1. The CDR3 runs 16 residues. Germline trimming cut 4 bases from V and 3 bases from J; bases unmatched to any gene: 10. From germline, CDR1 is SGHRS and CDR2 YFSETQ. Here the CDR3 reads CASSPTGGALDTEAFF. Here the CDR3 DNA reads TGCGCCAGCAGCCCCACAGGGGGCGCCTTGGACACTGAAGCTTTCTTT.

This rearrangement joins TRBV2 to TRBJ2-3, with unresolved D. Trimming removed 3 bases from V and 6 bases from J, with 7 bases in between. Germline V gives CDR1 SNHLY, CDR2 FYNNEI. CDR3 length: 12 amino acids. CDR3 amino acids: CASSDKRDTQYF. The CDR3 bases are TGTGCCAGCAGTGATAAGAGGGATACGCAGTATTTT.

This chain joins TRBV4-1 and TRBJ1-2, with 10 bases identical to TRBD1. With V trimmed by 4 bases and J by 8 bases, 10 bases remained unmatched. Per the germline V gene, CDR1 is MGHRA and CDR2 is YSYEKL. There are 15 residues in the CDR3. CDR3 sequence reads: CASSRELTGGSGYTF. The CDR3 region has the DNA TGCGCCAGCAGCCGAGAATTGACAGGGGGCAGCGGCTACACCTTC.

This chain uses TRBV5-1 with TRBJ2-5; tentative D call: TRBD1 (5 bases). Germline V gives CDR1 SGHRS, CDR2 YFSETQ. Trimming shortened V by 6 bases and J by 3 bases, and 12 bases separated the two germline ends. The CDR3 runs 13 residues. The CDR3 DNA reads as TGCGCCAGCAATGGGGCGGTAGAAGAGACCCAGTACTTC. It specifies CASNGAVEETQYF.

The J gene is TRBJ2-7, the V gene TRBV11-2, with D possibly being TRBD1 (6 bases). The V gene lost 5 bases and the J gene lost 3 bases, with 14 bases spanning the gap. Germline assignment: CDR1 SGHAT and CDR2 FQNNGV. The length of the CDR3 is 14 residues. CDR3 loop: CASSPNHRDYEQYF. Written as DNA, the CDR3 is TGTGCCAGCAGCCCAAATCACAGGGACTACGAGCAGTACTTC. Together with reference TRBV11-2 and TRBJ2-7, the CDR3 gives the full variable domain: EAGVAQSPRYKIIEKRQSVAFWCNPISGHATLYWYQQILGQGPKLLIQFQNNGVVDDSQLPKDRFSAERLKGVDSTLKIQPAKLEDSAVYLCASSPNHRDYEQYFGPGTRLTVT.

The chain is built from TRBV7-2 and TRBJ2-5; TRBD2 matches at 7 bases. This CDR3 contains 14 residues. After removal of 2 bases from V and 3 bases from J, the junction contained 3 bases not matched to a gene. CDR1 and CDR2 (germline): SGHTA, FQGNSA. The CDR3 is CASSLLGGKETQYF. CDR3 sequence (DNA): TGTGCCAGCAGCTTACTGGGAGGGAAAGAGACCCAGTACTTC.

The gene calls are TRBV18 and TRBJ1-3, with 8 bases aligning to TRBD1. Germline lookup yields CDR1 KGHSH and CDR2 LQKENI. V was clipped by 2 bases and J by 3 bases; unmatched bases: 9. The length of the CDR3 is 17 residues. CDR3 nucleotides: TGTGCCAGCTCACCAACATCAGGGGGCCTGGTTGGAAACACCATATATTTT. It is translated as CASSPTSGGLVGNTIYF. Full variable domain (outside the CDR3, taken from reference TRBV18 and TRBJ1-3): NAGVMQNPRHLVRRRGQEARLRCSPMKGHSHVYWYRQLPEEGLKFMVYLQKENIIDESGMPKERFSAEFPKEGPSILRIQQVVRGDSAAYFCASSPTSGGLVGNTIYFGEGSWLTVV.

The rearrangement uses TRBV9 and TRBJ2-1, with D perhaps TRBD2 (5 bases). The CDR3 runs to 14 residues. From germline, CDR1 is SGDLS and CDR2 YYNGEE. Deletions cut 1 base from V and 0 bases from J, with 5 bases between. The CDR3 protein is CASSVTSSYNEQFF. CDR3 DNA: TGTGCCAGCAGCGTAACTAGCTCCTACAATGAGCAGTTCTTC. Full variable domain (rest looked up from reference TRBV9 and TRBJ2-1): DSGVTQTPKHLITATGQRVTLRCSPRSGDLSVYWYQQSLDQGLQFLIQYYNGEERAKGNILERFSAQQFPDLHSELNLSSLELGDSALYFCASSVTSSYNEQFFGPGTRLTVL.

The gene calls are TRBV2 and TRBJ2-5, with D possibly matching TRBD1 (6 bases). The CDR3 length is 11 residues. Trimming shortened V by 8 bases and J by 5 bases, and 9 bases separated the two germline ends. CDR1 and CDR2 (germline): SNHLY, FYNNEI. CDR3: CASRQGETQYF. For the CDR3, the DNA is TGTGCCAGCCGGCAGGGGGAGACCCAGTACTTC.

V is TRBV18 and J is TRBJ2-7; perhaps TRBD2 as D (6 bases). The CDR3 is 15 residues long. V dropped 3 bases and J dropped 5 bases, with 17 bases sitting between them. Germline lookup yields CDR1 KGHSH and CDR2 LQKENI. This CDR3 reads CASSPPRDRPNEQYF. For the CDR3, the DNA is TGTGCCAGCTCACCTCCGCGGGACCGCCCAAACGAGCAGTACTTC.

The chain combines TRBV6-1 with TRBJ2-2; D gene unclear. Germline V lookup: CDR1 MNHNS, CDR2 SASEGT. This CDR3 region has 15 residues. Trimming removed 2 bases from V and 6 bases from J, with 13 bases in between. The CDR3 nucleotides read TGTGCCAGCAGTGAATTGTCGACTGTCCCCGGGGAGCTGTTTTTT. Amino acid sequence: CASSELSTVPGELFF.

This chain uses TRBV10-1 with TRBJ2-5; a weak D match, TRBD1 (6 bases). The CDR3 is made up of 14 amino acids. The V and J ends lost 1 base and 3 bases respectively, with 9 bases between them. CDR1 is WNHNN and CDR2 is SYGVQD in the germline V gene (reference sequence). CDR3 region: CASSEYGGEETQYF. The CDR3, as DNA: TGCGCCAGCAGTGAGTATGGGGGCGAAGAGACCCAGTACTTC.

The chain recombines TRBV6-5 with TRBJ2-1; 7 bases map to TRBD1. Germline V gives CDR1 MNHEY, CDR2 SVGAGI. CDR3 length: 15 residues. V lost 2 bases and J lost 0; bases outside the gene matches: 1. The CDR3 is CASSYDRVSYNEQFF. For the CDR3, the DNA is TGTGCCAGCAGTTACGACAGGGTCTCCTACAATGAGCAGTTCTTC.

The J gene is TRBJ2-3, the V gene TRBV6-5, with D uncertain. V was trimmed by 7 bases and J by 6 bases, leaving 8 bases between them. The CDR3 is made up of 11 amino acids. Germline V gene data show CDR1 as MNHEY and CDR2 as SVGAGI. The CDR3 loop is CASNHGDTQYF. In nucleotides, the CDR3 is TGTGCCAGCAACCACGGGGATACGCAGTATTTT.

This clone came up once. The chain is built from TRBV27 and TRBJ1-6, with TRBD1 identical over 7 bases. Germline V gives CDR1 MNHEY, CDR2 SMNVEV (reference sequence). The CDR3 spans 19 residues. The junction had 15 bases not matched to a gene; V was cut back by 0 bases and J by 7 bases. The CDR3 reads CASSLSYNPTGAGNSPLHF. The CDR3 nucleotides are TGTGCCAGCAGTTTATCGTACAATCCAACAGGGGCTGGGAATTCACCCCTCCACTTT.

This clone was picked up one time. V and J are TRBV9 and TRBJ1-2; TRBD1 might be the D (5 bases). Trimming stripped 2 bases from V and 8 bases from J, with 16 bases between. From germline, CDR1 is SGDLS and CDR2 YYNGEE. CDR3 length equals 14 residues. CDR3: CASSVYRDSGGYTF. The CDR3 DNA reads TGTGCCAGCAGCGTGTACCGGGACTCTGGGGGCTACACCTTC.

V is TRBV12-3 or TRBV12-4 and J is TRBJ2-7, with D hard to call. V lost 5 bases to trimming and J lost 1 base, with 9 bases between them. The CDR3 spans 13 residues. The DNA for the CDR3 is TGTGCCAGCAGTACGGTTGGTTCCTACGAGCAGTACTTC. Amino acid sequence: CASSTVGSYEQYF.

The V and J genes are TRBV28 and TRBJ2-1, with D perhaps matching TRBD1 (6 bases). The length of the CDR3 is 18 residues. Germline V gene sequence: CDR1 MDHEN, CDR2 SYDVKM. Trimming stripped 6 bases from V and 0 bases from J, with 21 bases between. The CDR3 coding sequence is TGTGCCAGCAGCAAAAACAGGGTTCGGTCGGGCTCCTACAATGAGCAGTTCTTC. Translated: CASSKNRVRSGSYNEQFF.

The chain has TRBV30 and TRBJ1-1; maybe TRBD1 (5 bases). With 4 bases removed from V and 4 bases from J, the gap between germline ends came to 19 bases. CDR1 is GTSNPN, CDR2 SVGIG, per germline (reference sequence). CDR3 length: 15 amino acids. CDR3 DNA: TGTGCCTGGACTTCAGCAGGGATTTCGCGCACTGAAGCTTTCTTT. This codes for CAWTSAGISRTEAFF.